The clone carrying this T cell receptor (beta chain) was seen at least ten times. The data were taken from a study of early T cells in non-severe SARS-CoV-2 infection. Across the whole study: Sequenced bulk RNA came from whole blood that was unsorted, and chains were unpaired.

TCRdb re-called the 5' RACE reads through MiXCR, storing one row per CDR3 protein. The sample has 30,000 to 40,000 distinct CDR3 sequences; approximately 9.2% are singletons. The length of the CDR3 is 16 residues. Germline assignment: CDR1 LGHNA and CDR2 YSLEER. Germline trimming cut 2 bases from V and 1 base from J; bases unmatched to any gene: 4. V is TRBV4-3 and J is TRBJ1-5; 8 bases align to TRBD1. The source material was whole blood. The TCR was taken from an adult who was a healthcare worker with PCR-confirmed SARS-CoV-2 infection or an uninfected control (not recorded which). The DNA of the CDR3 is TGCGCCAGCAGCCAATGGACAGGGTTAAGCAATCAGCCCCAGCATTTT. Its protein is CASSQWTGLSNQPQHF.